Reported below is one T cell receptor (beta chain). Its matching antigen is unknown. This CDR3 is built from 16 residues. Per the germline V gene, CDR1 is SGHDN and CDR2 is FVKESK. Trimming shortened V by 4 bases and J by 4 bases, and 16 bases separated the two germline ends. The record originates from a study of cytomegalovirus exposure and HLA in healthy donors. Study findings and constraints: Altogether, 150 to 200 TCR beta chains were recorded as cytomegalovirus-associated.

Profiling relied on immunoSEQ multiplex PCR, and the TCRdb table lists in-frame clones only, not all of them. The sample lists some 86,000 clones; approximately 93% were seen once. This receptor was identified in a woman aged 25 to 45 in good health and CMV-seronegative. The sequenced material came from PBMCs. The chain has TRBV14 and TRBJ1-4, with a weak D call TRBD1 (5 bases). CDR3 nucleotides: TGTGCCAGCAGCCCCGGACGACAGAACCTTAATGAAAAACTGTTTTTT. Translated, it gives CASSPGRQNLNEKLFF.